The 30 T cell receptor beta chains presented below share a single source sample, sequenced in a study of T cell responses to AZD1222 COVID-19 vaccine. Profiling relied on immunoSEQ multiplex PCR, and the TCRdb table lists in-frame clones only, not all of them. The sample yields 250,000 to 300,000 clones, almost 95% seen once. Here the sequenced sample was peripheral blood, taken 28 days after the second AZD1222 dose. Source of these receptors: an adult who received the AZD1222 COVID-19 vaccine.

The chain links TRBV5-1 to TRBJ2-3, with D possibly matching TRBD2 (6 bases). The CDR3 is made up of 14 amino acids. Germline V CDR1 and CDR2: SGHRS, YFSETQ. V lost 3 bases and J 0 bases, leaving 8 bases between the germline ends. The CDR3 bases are TGCGCCAGCAGCTCCACTAGCAGCACAGATACGCAGTATTTT. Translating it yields CASSSTSSTDTQYF.

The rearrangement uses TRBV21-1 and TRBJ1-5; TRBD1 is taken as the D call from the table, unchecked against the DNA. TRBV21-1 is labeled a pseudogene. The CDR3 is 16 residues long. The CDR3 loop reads CASSKRRDRCHQPQHF. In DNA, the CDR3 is TGTGCCAGCAGTAAAAGGCGAGACAGGTGCCATCAGCCCCAGCATTTT.

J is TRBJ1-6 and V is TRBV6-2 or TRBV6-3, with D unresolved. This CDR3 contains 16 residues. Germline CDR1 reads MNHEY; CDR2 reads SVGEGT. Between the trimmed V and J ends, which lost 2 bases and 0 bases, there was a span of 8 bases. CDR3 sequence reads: CASSYQWSSYNSPLHF. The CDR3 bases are TGTGCCAGCAGTTACCAGTGGAGCTCCTATAATTCACCCCTCCACTTT.

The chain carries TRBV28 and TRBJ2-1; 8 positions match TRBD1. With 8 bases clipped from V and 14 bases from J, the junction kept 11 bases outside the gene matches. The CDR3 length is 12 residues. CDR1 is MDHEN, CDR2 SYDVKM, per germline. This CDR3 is CASCDRGQVEFF. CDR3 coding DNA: TGTGCCAGCTGTGACAGGGGCCAGGTAGAGTTCTTC.

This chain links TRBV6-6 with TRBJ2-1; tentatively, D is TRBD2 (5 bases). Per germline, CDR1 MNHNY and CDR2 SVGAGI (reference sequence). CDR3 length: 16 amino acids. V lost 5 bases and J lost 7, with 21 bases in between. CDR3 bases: TGTGCCAGCAGTAAAGAGGCCACTACATGGGAGAATGAGCAGTTCTTC. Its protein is CASSKEATTWENEQFF.

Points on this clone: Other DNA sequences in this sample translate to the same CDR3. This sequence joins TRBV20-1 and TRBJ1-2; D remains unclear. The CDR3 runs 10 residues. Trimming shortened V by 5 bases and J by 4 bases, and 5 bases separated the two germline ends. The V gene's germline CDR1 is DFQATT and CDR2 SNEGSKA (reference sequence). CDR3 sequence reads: CSAAGYGYTF. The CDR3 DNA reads TGCAGTGCTGCTGGCTATGGCTACACCTTC.

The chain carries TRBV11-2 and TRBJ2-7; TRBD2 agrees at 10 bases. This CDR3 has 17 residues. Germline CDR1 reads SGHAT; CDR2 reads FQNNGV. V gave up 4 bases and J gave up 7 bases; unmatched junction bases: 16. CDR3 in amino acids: CASSSSRDSGRAGEQYF. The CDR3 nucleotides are TGTGCCAGCAGCTCCTCGCGGGACAGCGGGAGGGCGGGAGAGCAGTACTTC. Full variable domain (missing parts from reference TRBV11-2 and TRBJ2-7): EAGVAQSPRYKIIEKRQSVAFWCNPISGHATLYWYQQILGQGPKLLIQFQNNGVVDDSQLPKDRFSAERLKGVDSTLKIQPAKLEDSAVYLCASSSSRDSGRAGEQYFGPGTRLTVT.

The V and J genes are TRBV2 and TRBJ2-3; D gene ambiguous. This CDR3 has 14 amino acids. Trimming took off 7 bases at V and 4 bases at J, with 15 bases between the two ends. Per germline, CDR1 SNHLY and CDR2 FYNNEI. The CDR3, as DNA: TGTGCCAGCACAAAGGAACCAGCCCCAGATACGCAGTATTTT. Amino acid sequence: CASTKEPAPDTQYF.

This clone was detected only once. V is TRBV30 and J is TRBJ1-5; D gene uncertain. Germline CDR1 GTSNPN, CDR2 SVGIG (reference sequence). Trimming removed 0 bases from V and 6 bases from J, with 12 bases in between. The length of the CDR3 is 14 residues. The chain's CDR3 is CAWSVRVEGQPQHF. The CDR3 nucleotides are TGTGCCTGGAGTGTACGCGTGGAGGGTCAGCCCCAGCATTTT. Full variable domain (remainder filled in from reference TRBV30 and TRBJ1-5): SQTIHQWPATLVQPVGSPLSLECTVEGTSNPNLYWYRQAAGRGLQLLFYSVGIGQISSEVPQNLSASRPQDRQFILSSKKLLLSDSGFYLCAWSVRVEGQPQHFGDGTRLSIL.

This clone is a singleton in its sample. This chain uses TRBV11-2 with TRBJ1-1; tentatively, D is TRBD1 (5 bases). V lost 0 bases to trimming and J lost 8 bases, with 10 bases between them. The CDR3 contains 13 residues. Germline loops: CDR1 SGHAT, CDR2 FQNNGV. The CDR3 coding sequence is TGTGCCAGCAGCTTAGAGGTCGGGGCCGAAGCTTTCTTT. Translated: CASSLEVGAEAFF.

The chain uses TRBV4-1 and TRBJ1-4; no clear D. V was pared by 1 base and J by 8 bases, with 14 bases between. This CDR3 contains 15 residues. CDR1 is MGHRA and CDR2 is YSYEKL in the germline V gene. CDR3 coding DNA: TGCGCCAGCAGCCAAGGGACGCTTGGAGGGGAAAAACTGTTTTTT. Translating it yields CASSQGTLGGEKLFF.

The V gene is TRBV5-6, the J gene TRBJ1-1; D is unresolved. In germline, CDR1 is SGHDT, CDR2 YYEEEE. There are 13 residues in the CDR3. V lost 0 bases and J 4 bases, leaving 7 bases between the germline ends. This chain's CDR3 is CASSLEPGTEAFF. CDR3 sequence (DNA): TGTGCCAGCAGCTTGGAGCCGGGCACTGAAGCTTTCTTT.

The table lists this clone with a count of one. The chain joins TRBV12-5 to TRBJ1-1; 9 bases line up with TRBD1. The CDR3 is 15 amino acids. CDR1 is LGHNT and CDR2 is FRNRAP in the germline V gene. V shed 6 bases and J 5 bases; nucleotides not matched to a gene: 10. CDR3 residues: CASGYRGTGRTEAFF. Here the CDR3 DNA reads TGTGCTAGTGGGTATCGAGGGACAGGGCGAACTGAAGCTTTCTTT. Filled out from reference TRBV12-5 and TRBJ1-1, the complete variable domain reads DARVTQTPRHKVTEMGQEVTMRCQPILGHNTVFWYRQTMMQGLELLAYFRNRAPLDDSGMPKDRFSAEMPDATLATLKIQPSEPRDSAVYFCASGYRGTGRTEAFFGQGTRLTVV.

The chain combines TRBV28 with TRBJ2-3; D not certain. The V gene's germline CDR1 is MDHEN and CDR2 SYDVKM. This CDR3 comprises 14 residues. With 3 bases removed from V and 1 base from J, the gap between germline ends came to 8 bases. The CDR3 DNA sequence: TGTGCCAGCAGTTTCCATCCCGGCACAGATACGCAGTATTTT. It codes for CASSFHPGTDTQYF.

CDR3 bases: TGTGCCAGTCGACACCCGACAGGTCCCTACGAGCAGTACTTC. It encodes CASRHPTGPYEQYF. This rearrangement joins TRBV28 to TRBJ2-7; D may be TRBD1 (6 bases). V lost 9 bases to trimming and J lost 2 bases, with 17 bases between them. CDR1 MDHEN and CDR2 SYDVKM come from the germline V gene. The CDR3 is 14 amino acids.

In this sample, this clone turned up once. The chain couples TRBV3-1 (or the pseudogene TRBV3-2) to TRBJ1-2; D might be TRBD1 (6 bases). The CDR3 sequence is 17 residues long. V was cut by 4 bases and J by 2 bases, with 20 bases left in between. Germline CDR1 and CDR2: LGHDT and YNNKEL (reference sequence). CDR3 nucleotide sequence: TGTGCCAGCAGCCTGGAGGAGGGGGTGGGGAAAAACTATGGCTACACCTTC. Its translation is CASSLEEGVGKNYGYTF.

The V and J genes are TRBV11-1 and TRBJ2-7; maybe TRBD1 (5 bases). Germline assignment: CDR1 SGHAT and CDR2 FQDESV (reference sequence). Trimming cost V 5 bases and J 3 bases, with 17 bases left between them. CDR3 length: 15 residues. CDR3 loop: CASSLIGQGSYEQYF. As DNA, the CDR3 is TGTGCCAGCAGCCTAATCGGTCAGGGCAGCTACGAGCAGTACTTC.

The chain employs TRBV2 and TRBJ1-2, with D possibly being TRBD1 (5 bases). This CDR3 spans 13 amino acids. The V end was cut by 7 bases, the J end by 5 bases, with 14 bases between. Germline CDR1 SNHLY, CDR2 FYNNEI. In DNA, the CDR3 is TGTGCCAGCACCCAGACAGCGAGGTATGGCTACACCTTC. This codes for CASTQTARYGYTF.

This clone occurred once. CDR3 sequence: CASSLTGGHNQPQHF. The CDR3 nucleotides read TGCGCCAGCAGTTTGACAGGGGGGCATAATCAGCCCCAGCATTTT. The rearrangement joins TRBV5-1 to TRBJ1-5; 9 bases match TRBD1. This CDR3 spans 15 amino acids. Germline values: CDR1 SGHRS, CDR2 YFSETQ. Germline trimming cut 5 bases from V and 4 bases from J; bases unmatched to any gene: 7.

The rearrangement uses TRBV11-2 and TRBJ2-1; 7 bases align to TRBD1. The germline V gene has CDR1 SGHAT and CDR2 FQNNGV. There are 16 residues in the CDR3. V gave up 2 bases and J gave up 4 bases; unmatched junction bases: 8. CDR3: CASSLRPGQLYNEQFF. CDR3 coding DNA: TGTGCCAGCAGCTTACGACCGGGACAGCTGTACAATGAGCAGTTCTTC.

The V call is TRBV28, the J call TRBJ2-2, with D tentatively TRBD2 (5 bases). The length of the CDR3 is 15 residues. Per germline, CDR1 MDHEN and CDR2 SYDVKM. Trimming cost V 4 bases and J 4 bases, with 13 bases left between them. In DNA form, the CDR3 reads TGTGCCAGCAGTTCATCCGGGGTTGGCACCGGGGAGCTGTTTTTT. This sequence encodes CASSSSGVGTGELFF.

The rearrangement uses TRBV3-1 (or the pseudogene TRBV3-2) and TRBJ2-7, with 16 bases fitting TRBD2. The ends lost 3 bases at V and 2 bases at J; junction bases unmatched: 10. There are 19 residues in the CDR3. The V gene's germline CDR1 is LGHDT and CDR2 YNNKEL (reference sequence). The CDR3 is CASSHGTSGRDLSPYEQYF. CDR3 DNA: TGTGCCAGCAGCCACGGGACTAGCGGGAGGGACCTGAGCCCCTACGAGCAGTACTTC.

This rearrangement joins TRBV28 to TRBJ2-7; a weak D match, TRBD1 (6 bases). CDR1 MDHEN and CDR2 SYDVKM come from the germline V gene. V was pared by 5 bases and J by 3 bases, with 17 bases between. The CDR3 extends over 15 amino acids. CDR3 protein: CASSPGQPRGYEQYF. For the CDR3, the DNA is TGTGCCAGCAGTCCTGGACAGCCACGCGGCTACGAGCAGTACTTC. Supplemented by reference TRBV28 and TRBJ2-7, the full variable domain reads DVKVTQSSRYLVKRTGEKVFLECVQDMDHENMFWYRQDPGLGLRLIYFSYDVKMKEKGDIPEGYSVSREKKERFSLILESASTNQTSMYLCASSPGQPRGYEQYFGPGTRLTVT.

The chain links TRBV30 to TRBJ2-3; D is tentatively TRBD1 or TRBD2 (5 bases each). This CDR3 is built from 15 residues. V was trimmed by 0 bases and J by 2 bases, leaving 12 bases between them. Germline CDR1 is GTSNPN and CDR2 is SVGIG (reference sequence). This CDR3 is CAWSVSWGSTDTQYF. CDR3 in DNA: TGTGCCTGGAGTGTAAGCTGGGGGTCCACAGATACGCAGTATTTT.

CDR3 protein: CASSNGGRGGDEQFF. CDR3 DNA sequence: TGTGCCAGCAGCAATGGAGGCAGGGGAGGTGATGAGCAGTTCTTC. The chain couples TRBV21-1 to TRBJ2-1. TRBV21-1 is a known pseudogene. There are 15 residues in the CDR3.

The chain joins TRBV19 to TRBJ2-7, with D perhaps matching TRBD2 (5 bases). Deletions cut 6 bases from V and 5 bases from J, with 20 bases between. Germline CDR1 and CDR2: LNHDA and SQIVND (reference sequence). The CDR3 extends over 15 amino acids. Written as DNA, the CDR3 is TGTGCCAGTAGCCCGTCGGGATGGCCTGGGGACGAGCAGTACTTC. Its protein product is CASSPSGWPGDEQYF.

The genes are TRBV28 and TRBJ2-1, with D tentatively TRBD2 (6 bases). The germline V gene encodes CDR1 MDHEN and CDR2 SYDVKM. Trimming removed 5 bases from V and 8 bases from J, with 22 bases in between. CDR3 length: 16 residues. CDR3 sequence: CASSPPRDSSGDEQFF. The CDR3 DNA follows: TGTGCCAGCAGTCCGCCGAGGGACTCCAGTGGGGATGAGCAGTTCTTC.

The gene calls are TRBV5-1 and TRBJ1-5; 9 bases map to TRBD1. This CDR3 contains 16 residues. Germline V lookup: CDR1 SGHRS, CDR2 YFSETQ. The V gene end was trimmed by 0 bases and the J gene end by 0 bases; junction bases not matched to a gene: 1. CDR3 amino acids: CASSLGTGDSNQPQHF. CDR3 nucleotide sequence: TGCGCCAGCAGCTTGGGGACAGGGGATAGCAATCAGCCCCAGCATTTT.

The CDR3 is CASSPTSGNADTQYF. As DNA, the CDR3 is TGTGCCAGCAGCCCGACTAGCGGGAATGCAGATACGCAGTATTTT. This chain connects TRBV4-2 to TRBJ2-3, with 11 bases identical to TRBD2. The J segment lost 4 bases and the V segment lost 4 bases, leaving 4 bases of the junction unmatched. The CDR3 contains 15 residues. Per germline, CDR1 LGHNA and CDR2 YNFKEQ.

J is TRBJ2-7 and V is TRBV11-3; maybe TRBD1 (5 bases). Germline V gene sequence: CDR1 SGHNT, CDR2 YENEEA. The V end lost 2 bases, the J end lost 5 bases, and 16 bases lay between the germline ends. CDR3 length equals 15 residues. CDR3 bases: TGTGCCAGCAGCTTATCTTATGGGGCTGGCGACGAGCAGTACTTC. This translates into CASSLSYGAGDEQYF.